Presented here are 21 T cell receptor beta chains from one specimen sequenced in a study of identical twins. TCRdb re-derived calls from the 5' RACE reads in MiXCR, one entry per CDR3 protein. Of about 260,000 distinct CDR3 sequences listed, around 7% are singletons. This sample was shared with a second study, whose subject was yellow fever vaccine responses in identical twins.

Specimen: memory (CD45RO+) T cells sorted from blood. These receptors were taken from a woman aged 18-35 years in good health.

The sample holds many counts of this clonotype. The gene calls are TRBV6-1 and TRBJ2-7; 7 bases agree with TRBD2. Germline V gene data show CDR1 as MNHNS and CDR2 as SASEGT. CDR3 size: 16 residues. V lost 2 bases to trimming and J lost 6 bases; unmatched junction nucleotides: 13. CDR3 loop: CASSERGFAGASEQYF. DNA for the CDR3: TGTGCCAGCAGTGAAAGGGGATTTGCGGGAGCATCCGAGCAGTACTTC.

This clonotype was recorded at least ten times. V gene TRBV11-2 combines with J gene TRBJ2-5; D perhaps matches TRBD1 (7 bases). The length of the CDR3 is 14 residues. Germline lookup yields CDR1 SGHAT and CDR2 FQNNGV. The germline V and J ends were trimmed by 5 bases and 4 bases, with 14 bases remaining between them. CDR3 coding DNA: TGTGCCAGCAGCCTACAGGGGACTTTAGAGACCCAGTACTTC. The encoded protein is CASSLQGTLETQYF. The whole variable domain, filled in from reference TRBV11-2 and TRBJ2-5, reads EAGVAQSPRYKIIEKRQSVAFWCNPISGHATLYWYQQILGQGPKLLIQFQNNGVVDDSQLPKDRFSAERLKGVDSTLKIQPAKLEDSAVYLCASSLQGTLETQYFGPGTRLLVL.

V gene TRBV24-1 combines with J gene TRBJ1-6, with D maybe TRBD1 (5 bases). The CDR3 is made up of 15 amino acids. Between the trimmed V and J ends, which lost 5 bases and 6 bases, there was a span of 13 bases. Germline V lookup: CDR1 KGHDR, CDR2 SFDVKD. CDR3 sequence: CATSVTGELNSPLHF. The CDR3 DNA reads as TGTGCCACCAGTGTCACAGGAGAACTTAATTCACCCCTCCACTTT.

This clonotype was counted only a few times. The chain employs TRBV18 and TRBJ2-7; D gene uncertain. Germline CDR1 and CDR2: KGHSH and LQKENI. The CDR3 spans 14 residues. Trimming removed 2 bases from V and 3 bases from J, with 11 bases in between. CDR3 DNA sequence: TGTGCCAGCTCACCAGGAGTGGGAAACTACGAGCAGTACGTC. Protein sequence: CASSPGVGNYEQYV.

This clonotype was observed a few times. The CDR3 reads CASTQVNTEAFF. In nucleotides, the CDR3 is TGTGCCAGCACCCAGGTGAACACTGAAGCTTTCTTT. The chain recombines TRBV28 with TRBJ1-1; D is ambiguous. CDR3 length: 12 residues. The ends were cut back, 7 bases at V and 0 bases at J, with 6 bases in the middle. Germline V lookup: CDR1 MDHEN, CDR2 SYDVKM.

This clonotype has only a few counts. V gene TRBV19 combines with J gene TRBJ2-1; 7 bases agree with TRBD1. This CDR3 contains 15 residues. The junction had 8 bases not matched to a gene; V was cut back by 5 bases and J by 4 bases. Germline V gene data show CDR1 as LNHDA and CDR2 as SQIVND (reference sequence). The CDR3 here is CASSPPGQRYNEQFF. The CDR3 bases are TGTGCCAGTAGTCCTCCGGGACAGAGATACAATGAGCAGTTCTTC.

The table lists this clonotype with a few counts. This CDR3 is CASSLPTGGGTEAFF. The CDR3, as DNA: TGTGCCAGCAGCTTACCAACAGGGGGAGGCACTGAAGCTTTCTTT. The V gene is TRBV11-2, the J gene TRBJ1-1; the match to TRBD1 covers 8 bases. The germline V gene encodes CDR1 SGHAT and CDR2 FQNNGV. The CDR3 consists of 15 residues. V dropped 2 bases and J dropped 4; count of bases not matched to a gene: 6.

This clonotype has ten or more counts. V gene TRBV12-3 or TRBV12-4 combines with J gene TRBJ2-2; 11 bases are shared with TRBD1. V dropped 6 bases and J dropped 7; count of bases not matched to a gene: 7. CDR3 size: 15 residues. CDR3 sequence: CASSPGQGARGELFF. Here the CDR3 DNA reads TGTGCCAGCAGCCCTGGACAGGGGGCGCGCGGGGAGCTGTTTTTT.

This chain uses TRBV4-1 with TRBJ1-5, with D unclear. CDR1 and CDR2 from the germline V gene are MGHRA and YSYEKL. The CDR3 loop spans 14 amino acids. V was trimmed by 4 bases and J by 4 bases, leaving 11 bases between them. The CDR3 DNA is TGCGCCAGCAGCCGGGAGGTAGGGAATCAGCCCCAGCATTTT. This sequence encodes CASSREVGNQPQHF.

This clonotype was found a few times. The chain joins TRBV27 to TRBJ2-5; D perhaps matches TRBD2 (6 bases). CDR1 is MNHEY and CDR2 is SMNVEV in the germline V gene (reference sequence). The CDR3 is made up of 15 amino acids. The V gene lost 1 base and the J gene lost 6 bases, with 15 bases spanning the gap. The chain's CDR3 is CASSLWGDLRKTQYF. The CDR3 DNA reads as TGTGCCAGCAGTTTATGGGGGGACCTGCGGAAGACCCAGTACTTC.

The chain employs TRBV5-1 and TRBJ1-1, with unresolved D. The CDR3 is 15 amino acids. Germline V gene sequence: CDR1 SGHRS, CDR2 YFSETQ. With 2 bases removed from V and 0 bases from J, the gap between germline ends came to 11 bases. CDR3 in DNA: TGCGCCAGCAGCTTCCGGACGGACTTGAACACTGAAGCTTTCTTT. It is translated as CASSFRTDLNTEAFF.

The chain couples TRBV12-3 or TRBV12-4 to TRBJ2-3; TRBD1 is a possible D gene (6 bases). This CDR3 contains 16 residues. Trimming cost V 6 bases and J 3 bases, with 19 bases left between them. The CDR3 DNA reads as TGTGCCAGCAGCCCCACAGGGAGATTAGAAACAGATACGCAGTATTTT. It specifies CASSPTGRLETDTQYF.

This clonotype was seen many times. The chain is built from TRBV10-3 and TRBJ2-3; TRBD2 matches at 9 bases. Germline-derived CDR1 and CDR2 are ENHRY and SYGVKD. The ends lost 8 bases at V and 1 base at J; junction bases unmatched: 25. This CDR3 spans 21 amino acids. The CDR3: CAIGNMRASGKVNEGTDTQYF. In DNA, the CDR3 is TGTGCCATCGGAAATATGAGGGCTAGCGGGAAAGTCAACGAGGGCACAGATACGCAGTATTTT.

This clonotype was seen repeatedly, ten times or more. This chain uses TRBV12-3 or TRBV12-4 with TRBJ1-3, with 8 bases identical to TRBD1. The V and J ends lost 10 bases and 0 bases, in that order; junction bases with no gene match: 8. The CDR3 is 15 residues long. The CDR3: CATLETGGSGNTIYF. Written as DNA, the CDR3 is TGTGCCACCTTGGAAACAGGGGGCTCTGGAAACACCATATATTTT.

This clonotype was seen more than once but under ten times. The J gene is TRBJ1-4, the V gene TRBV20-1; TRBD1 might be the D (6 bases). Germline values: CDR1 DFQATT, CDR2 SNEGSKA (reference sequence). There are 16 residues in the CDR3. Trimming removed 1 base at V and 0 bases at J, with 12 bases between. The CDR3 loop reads CSARAFRGSTNEKLFF. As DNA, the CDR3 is TGCAGTGCTAGAGCTTTCAGGGGTTCAACTAATGAAAAACTGTTTTTT.

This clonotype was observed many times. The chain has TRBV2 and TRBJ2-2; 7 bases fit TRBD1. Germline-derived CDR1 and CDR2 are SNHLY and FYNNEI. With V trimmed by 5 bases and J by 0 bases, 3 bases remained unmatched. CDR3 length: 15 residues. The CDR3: CASSSQGPNTGELFF. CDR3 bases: TGTGCCAGCAGTTCACAGGGGCCGAACACCGGGGAGCTGTTTTTT.

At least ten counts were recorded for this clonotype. The DNA of the CDR3 is TGTGCCAGCAGTTTTCGAGAGACCCAGTACTTC. This sequence encodes CASSFRETQYF. The chain recombines TRBV12-3 or TRBV12-4 with TRBJ2-5; D remains ambiguous. This CDR3 has 11 amino acids. V was shortened by 3 bases and J by 4 bases, with 3 bases between the two germline ends.

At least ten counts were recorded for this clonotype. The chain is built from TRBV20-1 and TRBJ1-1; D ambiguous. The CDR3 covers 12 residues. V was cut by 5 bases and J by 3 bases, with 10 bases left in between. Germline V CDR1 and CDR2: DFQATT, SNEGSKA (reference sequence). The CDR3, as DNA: TGCAGTGCTTCGGTGGTGGACACTGAAGCTTTCTTT. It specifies CSASVVDTEAFF.

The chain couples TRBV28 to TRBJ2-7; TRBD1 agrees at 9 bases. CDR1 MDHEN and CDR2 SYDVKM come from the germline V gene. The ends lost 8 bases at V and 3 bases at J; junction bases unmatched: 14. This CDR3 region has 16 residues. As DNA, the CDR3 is TGTGCCAGCGGGTACAGGGGGCGCCCATCAAGCTACGAGCAGTACTTC. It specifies CASGYRGRPSSYEQYF.

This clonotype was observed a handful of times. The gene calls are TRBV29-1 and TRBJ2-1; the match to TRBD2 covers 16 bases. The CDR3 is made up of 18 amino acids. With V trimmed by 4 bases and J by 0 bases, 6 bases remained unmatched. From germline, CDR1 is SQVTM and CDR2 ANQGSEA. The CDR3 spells CSVVGTSGGGSSYNEQFF. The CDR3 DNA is TGCAGCGTTGTGGGGACTAGCGGGGGGGGGAGCTCCTACAATGAGCAGTTCTTC.

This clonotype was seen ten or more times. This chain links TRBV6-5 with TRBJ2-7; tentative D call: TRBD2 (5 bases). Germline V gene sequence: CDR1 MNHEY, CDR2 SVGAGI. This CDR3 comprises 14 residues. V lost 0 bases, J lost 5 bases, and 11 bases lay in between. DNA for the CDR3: TGTGCCAGCAGTTACTCGTCGGGGAAGAACGAGCAGTACTTC. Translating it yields CASSYSSGKNEQYF.